This TCR beta chain derives from a study of T cell changes during pregnancy in multiple sclerosis. V trimming: 2 bases; J trimming: 4 bases; junction bases outside the gene matches: 4. Germline CDR1 and CDR2: LGHNA and YNFKEQ. The CDR3 spans 15 residues. Profiling relied on immunoSEQ multiplex PCR, and the TCRdb table lists in-frame clones only, not all of them. The repertoire includes approximately 65,000 clones, 90% to 95% of them detected once, and approximately 1.3% sits in the top ten. This TCR derives from a female donor in good health, enrolled as a control in a pregnancy study. V gene TRBV4-2 combines with J gene TRBJ1-5; TRBD1 matches at 8 bases. Sequencing used peripheral blood, obtained in the third trimester of pregnancy. CDR3 sequence reads: CASSQPTGVNQPQHF. CDR3 in DNA: TGTGCCAGCAGCCAACCGACAGGGGTTAATCAGCCCCAGCATTTT.